This entry lists 17 T cell receptor beta chains sequenced from one sample in a study of blood T cell repertoires in COVID-19. TCRdb keeps only in-frame clones here, not all; method: immunoSEQ multiplex PCR. The sample holds a few hundred thousand clones, around 83% seen once. Sequenced input: peripheral blood. Every receptor here comes from a man younger than 30 with active or convalescent COVID-19.

The rearrangement links TRBV5-1 to TRBJ2-7; D gene uncertain. CDR3 size: 17 residues. The germline V and J ends were trimmed by 0 bases and 7 bases, with 23 bases remaining between them. Germline assignment: CDR1 SGHRS and CDR2 YFSETQ. DNA of the CDR3: TGCGCCAGCAGCTTGGGGGTAGTTGCGCTTTCTAGTAAGGAGCAGTACTTC. Its translation: CASSLGVVALSSKEQYF.

The chain is built from TRBV19 and TRBJ2-3, with 7 positions matching TRBD2. The ends lost 6 bases at V and 2 bases at J; junction bases unmatched: 2. The CDR3 runs to 13 residues. CDR1 and CDR2 (germline): LNHDA, SQIVND (reference sequence). The CDR3 DNA follows: TGTGCCAGTAGGCTAGCGGTCACAGATACGCAGTATTTT. This encodes CASRLAVTDTQYF.

The chain uses TRBV6-2 or TRBV6-3 and TRBJ1-1; perhaps TRBD1 as D (6 bases). This CDR3 has 14 residues. The germline gives CDR1 MNHEY, CDR2 SVGEGT. Trimming took off 0 bases at V and 7 bases at J, with 12 bases between the two ends. The CDR3 sequence is CASSYSGGQGEAFF. In DNA form, the CDR3 reads TGTGCCAGCAGTTACTCGGGGGGGCAGGGTGAAGCTTTCTTT.

Of note for this clone: The sample carries other DNA sequences with the same CDR3. This chain links TRBV18 with TRBJ2-5; a weak D match, TRBD1 (6 bases). The CDR3 contains 13 residues. CDR1 KGHSH and CDR2 LQKENI come from the germline V gene. V lost 5 bases and J 5 bases, leaving 12 bases between the germline ends. CDR3 region: CASSRQAGETQYF. The CDR3 DNA is TGTGCCAGCTCAAGACAGGCTGGGGAGACCCAGTACTTC.

This CDR3 reads CASSSGHAETQYF. CDR3 in DNA: TGTGCCAGTAGTAGCGGACATGCAGAGACCCAGTACTTC. V is TRBV19 and J is TRBJ2-5, with D possibly TRBD1 on 5 matching bases. This CDR3 has 13 residues. Germline CDR1 and CDR2: LNHDA and SQIVND (reference sequence). Trimming stripped 4 bases from V and 4 bases from J, with 10 bases between.

V is TRBV7-9 and J is TRBJ1-2, with 7 bases that match TRBD1. The CDR3 has 15 amino acids. CDR1 is SEHNR, CDR2 FQNEAQ, per germline (reference sequence). Trimming cost V 5 bases and J 3 bases; bases outside gene matches: 9. CDR3 protein: CASSELRQGDYGYTF. The CDR3 DNA reads as TGTGCCAGCAGCGAACTAAGGCAGGGGGACTATGGCTACACCTTC. Based on the CDR3 plus reference TRBV7-9 and TRBJ1-2, the full variable domain is DTGVSQNPRHKITKRGQNVTFRCDPISEHNRLYWYRQTLGQGPEFLTYFQNEAQLEKSRLLSDRFSAERPKGSFSTLEIQRTEQGDSAMYLCASSELRQGDYGYTFGSGTRLTVV.

V is TRBV6-1 and J is TRBJ2-7; D is unclear. Germline V gives CDR1 MNHNS, CDR2 SASEGT. CDR3 length equals 13 residues. The ends were cut back, 1 base at V and 3 bases at J, with 7 bases in the middle. The CDR3 DNA is TGTGCCAGCAGTGAAGGACAAGTCTACGAGCAGTACTTC. This encodes CASSEGQVYEQYF.

The CDR3 DNA reads as TGTGCCAGCAGAAGTTCTGGGCTACACTATGGCTACACCTTC. Translating gives CASRSSGLHYGYTF. The gene calls are TRBV19 and TRBJ1-2; D is unclear. Germline V gene data show CDR1 as LNHDA and CDR2 as SQIVND (reference sequence). This CDR3 is 14 amino acids long. V lost 9 bases, J lost 3 bases, and 17 bases lay in between.

This clone has a single count. The V and J genes are TRBV7-3 and TRBJ1-1; tentative D call: TRBD1 (5 bases). The length of the CDR3 is 14 residues. The V gene lost 3 bases and the J gene lost 1 base, with 9 bases spanning the gap. Germline CDR1 is SGHTA and CDR2 is FQGTGA. Written as DNA, the CDR3 is TGTGCCAGCAGCTTCGGGAGGGGGAACACTGAAGCTTTCTTT. The encoded protein is CASSFGRGNTEAFF.

This clone has a handful of counts. This rearrangement joins TRBV24-1 to TRBJ1-5; 12 bases line up with TRBD1. Germline V CDR1 and CDR2: KGHDR, SFDVKD. V shed 3 bases, J shed 6 bases, and the junction held 17 bases outside the gene matches. This CDR3 has 20 residues. The CDR3 DNA is TGTGCCACCAGTGATCAATCCTCGGGACAGGGGGCGCGGAGCGGTCAGCCCCAGCATTTT. This codes for CATSDQSSGQGARSGQPQHF.

The V gene is TRBV19, the J gene TRBJ1-5, with 9 bases lining up with TRBD1. This CDR3 has 15 residues. The germline gives CDR1 LNHDA, CDR2 SQIVND (reference sequence). The ends lost 1 base at V and 4 bases at J; junction bases unmatched: 2. The CDR3 spells CASSIGGTGNQPQHF. CDR3 nucleotides: TGTGCCAGTAGTATAGGGGGGACAGGGAATCAGCCCCAGCATTTT.

The chain combines TRBV7-8 with TRBJ1-3, with 8 bases fitting TRBD1. The length of the CDR3 is 15 residues. CDR1 is SGHVS and CDR2 is FQNEAQ in the germline V gene. The J segment lost 1 base and the V segment lost 7 bases, leaving 6 bases of the junction unmatched. The DNA for the CDR3 is TGTGCCAGCAACGACAGGGGATGGTCTGGAAACACCATATATTTT. Translated, it gives CASNDRGWSGNTIYF.

This clone has a single count. The chain joins TRBV6-5 to TRBJ2-7; TRBD1 agrees at 9 bases. Germline V lookup: CDR1 MNHEY, CDR2 SVGAGI. Losses at the gene ends were 2 bases for V and 3 bases for J; bases not matched to a gene: 5. CDR3 size: 15 residues. The CDR3 sequence: CASSYVGTGFYEQYF. CDR3 coding DNA: TGTGCCAGCAGTTACGTGGGGACAGGGTTCTACGAGCAGTACTTC.

The chain is built from TRBV28 and TRBJ2-1; possibly TRBD1 for D (6 bases). Germline V gene sequence: CDR1 MDHEN, CDR2 SYDVKM. This CDR3 has 15 amino acids. Between the trimmed V and J ends, which lost 3 bases and 0 bases, there was a span of 9 bases. The CDR3 region has the DNA TGTGCCAGCAGTTTGGCAGGGGCCTCCTACAATGAGCAGTTCTTC. Translated, it gives CASSLAGASYNEQFF.

The chain recombines TRBV7-2 with TRBJ2-2, with D possibly TRBD2 on 5 matching bases. With 4 bases removed from V and 6 bases from J, the gap between germline ends came to 15 bases. The CDR3 is 15 amino acids. CDR1 is SGHTA, CDR2 FQGNSA, per germline. The CDR3 bases are TGTGCCAGCAGCTCCGGGGAATCTTTTTCCGGGGAGCTGTTTTTT. It specifies CASSSGESFSGELFF.

A single count supports this clone. The chain carries TRBV4-1 and TRBJ2-3; D might be TRBD2 (6 bases). Germline lookup yields CDR1 MGHRA and CDR2 YSYEKL. V lost 1 base and J 1 base, leaving 12 bases between the germline ends. The CDR3 is made up of 16 amino acids. The CDR3 nucleotides are TGCGCCAGCAGCCAAGGAGATACGGGAGGCACAGATACGCAGTATTTT. Translating it yields CASSQGDTGGTDTQYF.

This chain links TRBV28 with TRBJ1-2; D call uncertain. The germline V and J ends were trimmed by 7 bases and 4 bases, with 22 bases remaining between them. Germline V gives CDR1 MDHEN, CDR2 SYDVKM. This CDR3 region has 16 residues. CDR3 bases: TGTGCCAGCAACACTTTAGGCCCGGACTTGGGCTATGGCTACACCTTC. Protein sequence: CASNTLGPDLGYGYTF.